One sample yielded the 9 T cell receptor beta chains listed below, sequenced in a study of T cell repertoires in cytomegalovirus infection. MiXCR, applied by TCRdb to the reads, yields one record per CDR3 protein. The data show about 400,000 distinct CDR3 sequences, about 34% seen once. These receptors are not linked to any known antigen. The source was cultured PBMCs, collected from culture after CMV antigen stimulation. These receptors were taken from a human donor in good health (CMV status not recorded). Some clones in this sample may be carry-over from other donors' samples.

This clonotype was observed many times. The J gene is TRBJ1-2, the V gene TRBV7-8, with D hard to call. The CDR3 spans 13 residues. From germline, CDR1 is SGHVS and CDR2 FQNEAQ. V lost 2 bases and J 2 bases, leaving 6 bases between the germline ends. The CDR3 DNA sequence: TGTGCCAGCAGCTTACAAACCAACTATGGCTACACCTTC. Its translation is CASSLQTNYGYTF.

The chain recombines TRBV12-3 or TRBV12-4 with TRBJ2-1; D unclear. Trimming removed 6 bases from V and 9 bases from J, with 12 bases in between. CDR3 size: 12 residues. The CDR3 sequence: CASRPTGGEQFF. CDR3 in DNA: TGTGCCAGCAGACCAACGGGCGGTGAGCAGTTCTTC.

J is TRBJ2-7 and V is TRBV29-1; 10 bases are shared with TRBD2. The CDR3 length is 12 residues. V dropped 7 bases and J dropped 3; count of bases not matched to a gene: 3. CDR1 and CDR2 from the germline V gene are SQVTM and ANQGSEA. CDR3 DNA sequence: TGCAGCGGAAGGACTAGCGGCTACGAGCAGTACTTC. Translated, it gives CSGRTSGYEQYF.

The chain uses TRBV19 and TRBJ2-2; 8 bases map to TRBD1. Trimming removed 6 bases from V and 1 base from J; junction bases left unmatched: 19. This CDR3 region has 20 residues. Germline CDR1 reads LNHDA; CDR2 reads SQIVND (reference sequence). The CDR3 DNA sequence: TGTGCCAGTAGCAGTTCGGGACAGGCCCCACTAGGAGGGAACACCGGGGAGCTGTTTTTT. This codes for CASSSSGQAPLGGNTGELFF.

V gene TRBV12-3 or TRBV12-4 combines with J gene TRBJ2-3, with 11 positions matching TRBD2. With V trimmed by 5 bases and J by 5 bases, 6 bases remained unmatched. The CDR3 contains 15 residues. The CDR3 protein is CASSLGLAEVDTQYF. In DNA form, the CDR3 reads TGTGCCAGCAGTCTGGGACTAGCGGAAGTAGATACGCAGTATTTT.

This sequence joins TRBV20-1 and TRBJ2-7; 8 bases align to TRBD2. Germline lookup yields CDR1 DFQATT and CDR2 SNEGSKA (reference sequence). The trim removed 6 bases at V and 6 bases at J, leaving 16 bases unmatched. This CDR3 spans 15 amino acids. The CDR3 loop reads CSAGTRNYHSSEQYF. Written as DNA, the CDR3 is TGCAGTGCCGGGACTAGGAACTACCACTCTAGCGAGCAGTACTTC.

In its sample, this clonotype was seen a few times. V usage is TRBV7-2 and J usage is TRBJ2-7; 7 nucleotides line up with TRBD1. CDR3 length: 15 residues. CDR1 and CDR2 (germline): SGHTA, FQGNSA. With V trimmed by 6 bases and J by 3 bases, 11 bases remained unmatched. The CDR3, as DNA: TGTGCCAGCAGACCCGGGACAGCCAGGGGCTACGAGCAGTACTTC. Its protein product is CASRPGTARGYEQYF.

The rearrangement uses TRBV29-1 and TRBJ2-1; 10 nucleotides agree with TRBD1. With 4 bases clipped from V and 9 bases from J, the junction kept 6 bases outside the gene matches. The germline gives CDR1 SQVTM, CDR2 ANQGSEA. The length of the CDR3 is 13 residues. The CDR3 spells CSVAGTGVTEQFF. In nucleotides, the CDR3 is TGCAGCGTTGCCGGGACAGGGGTTACTGAGCAGTTCTTC.

The chain is built from TRBV24-1 and TRBJ2-2, with a weak D call TRBD1 (5 bases). Germline V lookup: CDR1 KGHDR, CDR2 SFDVKD. This CDR3 is 17 amino acids long. V was cut by 0 bases and J by 2 bases, with 12 bases left in between. CDR3 nucleotides: TGTGCCACCAGTGATTTGCGGGCAGGGCAAAACACCGGGGAGCTGTTTTTT. It translates to CATSDLRAGQNTGELFF.